Following are 3 T cell receptor beta chains from one sample sequenced in a study of T cells in Graves' hyperthyroidism and ophthalmopathy. The source material, RNA transcripts, was used to amplify TCR beta CDR3 regions. First-round RT-PCR of the TCR CDR3 relied on the HTBI primer set. TCRdb re-called the multiplex PCR reads through MiXCR, storing one row per CDR3 protein. The data contain about 840,000 distinct CDR3 sequences, 38% of them singletons. Specimen: blood. The receptors were gathered from a man between 18 and 29 years old with Graves' hyperthyroidism.

This clonotype has a single count. The rearrangement links TRBV10-3 to TRBJ1-1; 8 positions match TRBD1. With V trimmed by 2 bases and J by 4 bases, 6 bases remained unmatched. The CDR3 length is 15 residues. The germline gives CDR1 ENHRY, CDR2 SYGVKD. CDR3 sequence (DNA): TGTGCCATCAGTGAGAAGGACAGGGAGCTCACTGAAGCTTTCTTT. Amino acids: CAISEKDRELTEAFF.

This clonotype has just a few counts. The chain is built from TRBV6-1 and TRBJ1-5; D is possibly TRBD1 (6 bases). Between the trimmed V and J ends, which lost 6 bases and 7 bases, there was a span of 16 bases. Germline V CDR1 and CDR2: MNHNS, SASEGT. The CDR3 covers 14 residues. The CDR3 here is CASSKRTGLQPQHF. Here the CDR3 DNA reads TGTGCCAGCAGCAAGCGAACAGGGTTGCAGCCCCAGCATTTT.

This clonotype was counted a few times. V and J are TRBV5-4 and TRBJ2-2; D may correspond to TRBD1 or TRBD2 (5 bases each). This CDR3 has 14 amino acids. Trimming stripped 6 bases from V and 1 base from J, with 10 bases between. Germline lookup yields CDR1 SGHNT and CDR2 YYREEE (reference sequence). The CDR3 reads CASTRDGNTGELFF. CDR3 DNA: TGTGCCAGCACCCGGGACGGGAACACCGGGGAGCTGTTTTTT.